This T cell receptor beta chain was sequenced for a study of T cell changes during pregnancy in multiple sclerosis. J gave up 1 base and V 3 bases, and 2 bases lay outside the gene matches. This CDR3 has 14 residues. Germline lookup yields CDR1 SNHLY and CDR2 FYNNEI. The repertoire was sequenced with immunoSEQ multiplex PCR; TCRdb's copy has only in-frame clones and lacks some. The profile covers 40,000 or so clones, with about 87% appearing a single time and approximately 0.6% taken by the ten largest. The rearrangement uses TRBV2 and TRBJ2-5; TRBD2 matches 7 bases. Sequenced material: CD4+ T cells from peripheral blood mononuclear cells, taken before pregnancy. This TCR came from a female donor with multiple sclerosis, enrolled in a pregnancy study. CDR3 residues: CASSDGGVQETQYF. The CDR3 bases are TGTGCCAGCAGTGATGGGGGGGTCCAAGAGACCCAGTACTTC.